The 30 T cell receptor beta chains given below trace back to one sample, sequenced in a study of blood T cell repertoires in COVID-19. TCRdb's copy holds only in-frame clones and misses some; the assay was immunoSEQ multiplex PCR. The sample has about 220,000 clones, around 81% seen once; the top ten hold over 7%. The material sequenced was peripheral blood. These receptors all come from a woman in her sixties or seventies with acute or convalescent COVID-19.

The CDR3 reads CASSLGRDTQYF. CDR3 bases: TGCGCCAGCAGCTTGGGTCGAGATACGCAGTATTTT. The chain has TRBV5-1 and TRBJ2-3; D not resolved. Looked up from germline, CDR1 is SGHRS and CDR2 is YFSETQ. The ends were cut back, 0 bases at V and 5 bases at J, with 4 bases in the middle. There are 12 residues in the CDR3.

This chain uses TRBV20-1 with TRBJ2-5; possible D gene TRBD1, 5 bases. Germline assignment: CDR1 DFQATT and CDR2 SNEGSKA (reference sequence). The V gene lost 6 bases and the J gene lost 2 bases, with 7 bases spanning the gap. The CDR3 loop spans 11 amino acids. CDR3 in amino acids: CSAAGQETQYF. The CDR3 nucleotides read TGCAGTGCAGCAGGGCAAGAGACCCAGTACTTC.

This rearrangement joins TRBV7-8 to TRBJ2-5, with 8 bases lining up with TRBD2. CDR1 and CDR2 (germline): SGHVS, FQNEAQ. V was pared by 2 bases and J by 5 bases, with 10 bases of the junction left unmatched. The CDR3 is 16 residues long. The CDR3 is CASSLNPGGGRETQYF. The CDR3 coding sequence is TGTGCCAGCAGCTTAAACCCGGGGGGGGGTCGGGAGACCCAGTACTTC.

J is TRBJ1-5 and V is TRBV5-6, with D perhaps matching TRBD1 (6 bases). The CDR3 spans 14 residues. The germline CDR1 and CDR2 sequences are SGHDT and YYEEEE. The V and J ends lost 5 bases and 1 base respectively, with 10 bases between them. The DNA of the CDR3 is TGTGCCAGCAGGAAACAGGGAAGCAATCAGCCCCAGCATTTT. Encoded protein: CASRKQGSNQPQHF.

The V gene is TRBV2, the J gene TRBJ2-2, with TRBD1 identical over 9 bases. Germline values: CDR1 SNHLY, CDR2 FYNNEI. V shed 4 bases and J 4 bases; nucleotides not matched to a gene: 4. The length of the CDR3 is 15 residues. Written as DNA, the CDR3 is TGTGCCAGCAGTGTGACAGGGGGGTCCACCGGGGAGCTGTTTTTT. It specifies CASSVTGGSTGELFF.

This clone was detected a few times. The chain is built from TRBV4-2 and TRBJ1-2; weak D call: TRBD1 (5 bases). This CDR3 region has 15 residues. V lost 0 bases and J 3 bases, leaving 11 bases between the germline ends. Per germline, CDR1 LGHNA and CDR2 YNFKEQ. The CDR3 loop reads CASSQERGTDYGYTF. In DNA form, the CDR3 reads TGTGCCAGCAGCCAAGAAAGAGGGACTGACTATGGCTACACCTTC.

This clone was seen only once. The sample holds other DNA sequences that translate to the same CDR3. This chain uses TRBV2 with TRBJ1-2; the match to TRBD1 covers 9 bases. CDR3 size: 15 residues. Germline CDR1 and CDR2: SNHLY and FYNNEI. Unmatched junction bases numbered 5, after V lost 3 bases and J lost 3 bases. The DNA for the CDR3 is TGTGCCAGCAGTGAGGCAGACAGGGGGGACTATGGCTACACCTTC. The encoded protein is CASSEADRGDYGYTF.

The chain uses TRBV7-2 and TRBJ2-2; 10 nucleotides match TRBD2. The CDR3 runs to 18 residues. Unmatched junction bases numbered 9, after V lost 4 bases and J lost 1 base. Per germline, CDR1 SGHTA and CDR2 FQGNSA. The CDR3 here is CASSYKGLAGVNTGELFF. The CDR3 region has the DNA TGTGCCAGCAGCTATAAGGGGCTAGCGGGGGTGAACACCGGGGAGCTGTTTTTT.

Notes on this clone: At one of its ends the junction is not consistent with the germline gene, which may arise from a read error. This chain uses TRBV12-3 or TRBV12-4 with TRBJ2-2, with D perhaps matching TRBD2 (6 bases). This CDR3 has 12 residues. Written as DNA, the CDR3 is TGTGCCAGCAGTCGGGACTCCGGGGGGCTGTTTTTT. As protein: CASSRDSGGLFF.

The CDR3 loop is CASSPGLQETQYF. The DNA for the CDR3 is TGTGCCAGCAGCCCCGGACTTCAAGAGACCCAGTACTTC. V and J are TRBV11-2 and TRBJ2-5, with D possibly being TRBD2 (5 bases). V lost 5 bases and J lost 2, with 9 bases in between. Germline V gene data show CDR1 as SGHAT and CDR2 as FQNNGV. CDR3 length: 13 residues.

The chain is built from TRBV5-1 and TRBJ2-1, with TRBD2 matching over 8 bases. CDR1 SGHRS and CDR2 YFSETQ come from the germline V gene. This CDR3 has 16 amino acids. Trimming at V came to 6 bases and at J to 9 bases, leaving 17 bases not matched to a gene. The CDR3 region has the DNA TGCGCCAGCACCGTACCGGGACTAGGGGCCTTGGGTGAGCAGTTCTTC. Protein product: CASTVPGLGALGEQFF.

Notes on this clone: At one of its ends the junction is not consistent with the germline gene, which may arise from a read error. The rearrangement links TRBV9 to TRBJ2-3; tentative D call: TRBD2 (6 bases). CDR1 and CDR2 from the germline V gene are SGDLS and YYNGEE. The CDR3 runs 14 residues. CDR3 in amino acids: CASTLGTSIDTQYF. The CDR3, as DNA: TGTGCCAGCACGCTGGGAACTAGCATAGATACGCAGTATTTT.

The chain employs TRBV7-8 and TRBJ1-4; D remains ambiguous. The V gene's germline CDR1 is SGHVS and CDR2 FQNEAQ. The CDR3 sequence is 18 residues long. V was pared by 1 base and J by 8 bases, with 23 bases between. CDR3 in amino acids: CASSLVSPAAGQSEKLFF. Here the CDR3 DNA reads TGTGCCAGCAGCTTAGTGAGTCCCGCGGCGGGCCAGAGCGAAAAACTGTTTTTT.

This chain joins TRBV7-3 and TRBJ1-2; D ambiguous. Germline loops: CDR1 SGHTA, CDR2 FQGTGA. V lost 2 bases to trimming and J lost 1 base, with 5 bases between them. This CDR3 is 13 amino acids long. The CDR3 loop reads CASSLQDNYGYTF. The CDR3 bases are TGTGCCAGCAGCTTACAGGATAACTATGGCTACACCTTC.

V usage is TRBV19 and J usage is TRBJ2-2; 7 bases line up with TRBD1. The germline gives CDR1 LNHDA, CDR2 SQIVND (reference sequence). Trimming at V came to 0 bases and at J to 6 bases, leaving 7 bases not matched to a gene. There are 16 residues in the CDR3. The CDR3 coding sequence is TGTGCCAGTAGTATAGATGCGACAGGGAAGGCCGGGGAGCTGTTTTTT. Translating gives CASSIDATGKAGELFF.

This clone was recorded a few times. V and J are TRBV19 and TRBJ2-5; D is perhaps TRBD1 (6 bases). V was clipped by 5 bases and J by 4 bases, with 14 bases between them. The CDR3 has 14 amino acids. Germline CDR1 LNHDA, CDR2 SQIVND (reference sequence). The CDR3 loop is CASSANRVSETQYF. For the CDR3, the DNA is TGTGCCAGTAGTGCAAACAGGGTTTCAGAGACCCAGTACTTC. The whole variable domain, filled in from reference TRBV19 and TRBJ2-5, reads DGGITQSPKYLFRKEGQNVTLSCEQNLNHDAMYWYRQDPGQGLRLIYYSQIVNDFQKGDIAEGYSVSREKKESFPLTVTSAQKNPTAFYLCASSANRVSETQYFGPGTRLLVL.

This chain connects TRBV3-1 (or the pseudogene TRBV3-2) to TRBJ2-3, with TRBD1 as a possible D gene (6 bases). The ends were cut back, 4 bases at V and 6 bases at J, with 14 bases in the middle. Germline V gives CDR1 LGHDT, CDR2 YNNKEL (reference sequence). The CDR3 has 14 residues. CDR3 sequence: CASSLQQGRDTQYF. CDR3 sequence (DNA): TGTGCCAGCAGCCTCCAACAGGGTCGCGATACGCAGTATTTT.

V and J are TRBV6-5 and TRBJ2-7; TRBD1 matches at 7 bases. V lost 2 bases and J lost 0; bases outside the gene matches: 7. CDR1 MNHEY and CDR2 SVGAGI come from the germline V gene. CDR3 length equals 16 residues. CDR3: CASSYVVDRCSYEQYV. The CDR3 bases are TGTGCCAGCAGTTACGTTGTGGACAGGTGCTCCTACGAGCAGTACGTC.

This chain joins TRBV3-1 (or the pseudogene TRBV3-2) and TRBJ1-2, with 7 positions matching TRBD1. V was clipped by 4 bases and J by 4 bases; unmatched bases: 9. The CDR3 is 15 residues long. Per germline, CDR1 LGHDT and CDR2 YNNKEL (reference sequence). The CDR3 loop is CASSLRPGQSYGYTF. DNA for the CDR3: TGTGCCAGCAGCCTGAGACCGGGACAGAGCTATGGCTACACCTTC.

This CDR3 reads CASRSSRGGLGYTF. The CDR3 DNA reads as TGTGCCAGCAGGTCCTCCCGGGGGGGGCTCGGCTACACCTTC. The chain uses TRBV6-5 and TRBJ1-2; D possibly corresponds to TRBD1 (6 bases). The CDR3 runs to 14 residues. Trimming removed 6 bases from V and 8 bases from J, with 19 bases in between. Germline V CDR1 and CDR2: MNHEY, SVGAGI.

The CDR3, as DNA: TGCGCCAGCAGTGGCGCAGGGGCAGATACGCAGTATTTT. Protein sequence: CASSGAGADTQYF. The chain employs TRBV10-2 and TRBJ2-3; a weak D match, TRBD1 (6 bases). Germline CDR1 is WSHSY and CDR2 is SAAADI. The V and J ends lost 4 bases and 4 bases respectively, with 9 bases between them. CDR3 length: 13 amino acids.

This clone occurred a few times. The rearrangement joins TRBV11-2 to TRBJ2-5; D may be TRBD2 (6 bases). CDR1 and CDR2 (germline): SGHAT, FQNNGV. Trimming cost V 5 bases and J 1 base, with 11 bases left between them. The CDR3 runs to 14 residues. The CDR3 nucleotides read TGTGCCAGCAGCCGACTAGGAAGCCAAGAGACCCAGTACTTC. Protein: CASSRLGSQETQYF.

This clone came up once. V and J are TRBV6-5 and TRBJ2-5; 7 nucleotides match TRBD2. V shed 8 bases, J shed 1 base, and the junction held 4 bases outside the gene matches. The CDR3 consists of 13 residues. Germline-derived CDR1 and CDR2 are MNHEY and SVGAGI. In DNA, the CDR3 is TGTGCCAGCGAAAGGACTAGCCAAGAGACCCAGTACTTC. Its protein is CASERTSQETQYF.

This clone has a handful of counts. The gene calls are TRBV2 and TRBJ2-2; D is unresolved. V gave up 8 bases and J gave up 0 bases, with 16 bases separating them. The germline CDR1 and CDR2 sequences are SNHLY and FYNNEI. CDR3 size: 16 residues. The CDR3 DNA follows: TGTGCCAGCGCTTTACAGTCTCTCGCGAACACCGGGGAGCTGTTTTTT. Its translation: CASALQSLANTGELFF.

The genes are TRBV12-3 or TRBV12-4 and TRBJ1-1; D is uncertain. V was clipped by 7 bases and J by 11 bases, with 17 bases between them. The CDR3 is 12 amino acids. The CDR3, as DNA: TGTGCCAGCACTGTGGGCCTCTCACGGGCTTTCTTT. It codes for CASTVGLSRAFF.

The V call is TRBV30, the J call TRBJ1-4, with D unclear. Germline CDR1 reads GTSNPN; CDR2 reads SVGIG (reference sequence). The length of the CDR3 is 14 residues. V dropped 0 bases and J dropped 5 bases, with 10 bases sitting between them. The CDR3 nucleotides are TGTGCCTGGAGTGTCGGGATGGGCAATGAAAAACTGTTTTTT. Translation: CAWSVGMGNEKLFF. Looking up the rest from reference TRBV30 and TRBJ1-4 gives the full variable domain: SQTIHQWPATLVQPVGSPLSLECTVEGTSNPNLYWYRQAAGRGLQLLFYSVGIGQISSEVPQNLSASRPQDRQFILSSKKLLLSDSGFYLCAWSVGMGNEKLFFGSGTQLSVL.

This clone was recorded a few times. The V gene is TRBV24-1, the J gene TRBJ2-1; a weak D match, TRBD2 (6 bases). The CDR3 is made up of 15 amino acids. Germline-derived CDR1 and CDR2 are KGHDR and SFDVKD. Trimming left V 1 base short and J 0 bases short, with 6 bases between. The CDR3: CATSDLAGSYNEQFF. For the CDR3, the DNA is TGTGCCACCAGTGATTTAGCGGGCTCCTACAATGAGCAGTTCTTC.

The chain combines TRBV11-2 with TRBJ2-1, with 11 bases lining up with TRBD1. From germline, CDR1 is SGHAT and CDR2 FQNNGV. The V and J ends lost 2 bases and 9 bases, in that order; junction bases with no gene match: 12. CDR3 size: 17 residues. The CDR3 here is CASSLYPGQGAPSEQFF. The DNA for the CDR3 is TGTGCCAGCAGCTTATACCCCGGACAGGGGGCGCCCAGTGAGCAGTTCTTC. The full variable domain, completed using reference TRBV11-2 and TRBJ2-1, is EAGVAQSPRYKIIEKRQSVAFWCNPISGHATLYWYQQILGQGPKLLIQFQNNGVVDDSQLPKDRFSAERLKGVDSTLKIQPAKLEDSAVYLCASSLYPGQGAPSEQFFGPGTRLTVL.

The J gene is TRBJ1-4, the V gene TRBV6-5; TRBD1 matches at 9 bases. V lost 4 bases and J lost 10; bases outside the gene matches: 7. This CDR3 spans 14 amino acids. Germline CDR1 reads MNHEY; CDR2 reads SVGAGI. CDR3 in amino acids: CASSFPGTGRKLFF. The CDR3 nucleotides are TGTGCCAGCAGTTTCCCCGGGACAGGGCGAAAACTGTTTTTT.

The chain has TRBV30 and TRBJ2-1; TRBD1 matches at 7 bases. J lost 6 bases, V lost 4 bases, and 9 bases had no gene match. Germline CDR1 and CDR2: GTSNPN and SVGIG (reference sequence). This CDR3 has 14 amino acids. The CDR3, as DNA: TGTGCCTGGAAGGGCAGGGGGAATTCCAATGAGCAGTTCTTC. Its translation: CAWKGRGNSNEQFF.